Below, 28 T cell receptor beta chains from the same sample are listed, as sequenced in a study of cytomegalovirus exposure and HLA in healthy donors. 13 Jbeta primers and 60 Vbeta primers were used for the PCR. Assay: immunoSEQ multiplex PCR; the TCRdb copy retains only in-frame clones and omits some. In the table there are about 190,000 clones, approximately 85% of which are singletons. Input material: PBMCs. The origin of the receptors is a man aged 18 to 29 in good health and CMV-seronegative.

This chain links TRBV7-9 with TRBJ1-2; a weak D match, TRBD1 (6 bases). The CDR3 runs to 13 residues. Between the trimmed V and J ends, which lost 1 base and 4 bases, there was a span of 7 bases. Germline CDR1 is SEHNR and CDR2 is FQNEAQ (reference sequence). DNA for the CDR3: TGTGCCAGCAGCTTAGGGGACACCTATGGCTACACCTTC. Protein: CASSLGDTYGYTF.

The V gene is TRBV28, the J gene TRBJ1-5; 10 nucleotides line up with TRBD1. Germline CDR1 is MDHEN and CDR2 is SYDVKM. CDR3 size: 18 residues. V shed 6 bases and J 3 bases; nucleotides not matched to a gene: 14. CDR3 residues: CASSLGQGVFRVNQPQHF. CDR3 bases: TGTGCCAGCAGCCTTGGACAGGGGGTTTTTAGGGTCAATCAGCCCCAGCATTTT.

CDR3 protein: CASSYNEYEQFF. CDR3 DNA sequence: TGTGCCAGCAGCTACAACGAATATGAGCAGTTCTTC. The chain is built from TRBV7-2 and TRBJ2-1; no clear D gene. Trimming shortened V by 4 bases and J by 8 bases, and 9 bases separated the two germline ends. CDR1 and CDR2 (germline): SGHTA, FQGNSA. CDR3 size: 12 residues.

This chain uses TRBV6-5 with TRBJ2-1; 9 nucleotides align to TRBD2. The trim removed 0 bases at V and 10 bases at J, leaving 10 bases unmatched. Germline values: CDR1 MNHEY, CDR2 SVGAGI. This CDR3 is 16 amino acids long. Written as DNA, the CDR3 is TGTGCCAGCAGTTACTCGGTGGCGGGAGGGGTCGGGGAGCAGTTCTTC. The encoded protein is CASSYSVAGGVGEQFF.

The chain carries TRBV28 and TRBJ1-5; TRBD1 agrees at 8 bases. The germline gives CDR1 MDHEN, CDR2 SYDVKM. The junction had 11 bases not matched to a gene; V was cut back by 10 bases and J by 0 bases. CDR3 length equals 16 residues. For the CDR3, the DNA is TGTGCCACCCTGGACAGGGAACTGTATAGCAATCAGCCCCAGCATTTT. Encoded protein: CATLDRELYSNQPQHF.

This chain links TRBV19 with TRBJ1-1; D is unresolved. Per the germline V gene, CDR1 is LNHDA and CDR2 is SQIVND (reference sequence). There are 12 residues in the CDR3. Deletions cut 7 bases from V and 9 bases from J, with 15 bases between. In DNA, the CDR3 is TGTGCCAGTATGTCAGCGGGCCAAAAAGCTTTCTTT. Its translation: CASMSAGQKAFF.

The gene calls are TRBV6-5 and TRBJ1-1; 7 bases match TRBD1. Trimming at V came to 5 bases and at J to 0 bases, leaving 6 bases not matched to a gene. The CDR3 extends over 15 amino acids. Germline values: CDR1 MNHEY, CDR2 SVGAGI. The CDR3 loop is CASSNGGTVNTEAFF. CDR3 DNA: TGTGCCAGCAGTAACGGAGGGACAGTGAACACTGAAGCTTTCTTT.

The chain links TRBV19 to TRBJ1-2, with no clear D. Trimming pared 5 bases from V and 3 bases from J, leaving 4 bases between. CDR1 is LNHDA and CDR2 is SQIVND in the germline V gene (reference sequence). The CDR3 consists of 11 residues. The CDR3 sequence is CASSFDYGYTF. CDR3 in DNA: TGTGCCAGTAGTTTCGACTATGGCTACACCTTC.

The V call is TRBV4-2, the J call TRBJ1-5; 9 positions match TRBD1. J lost 4 bases, V lost 4 bases, and 2 bases had no gene match. The CDR3 runs 14 residues. CDR1 is LGHNA and CDR2 is YNFKEQ in the germline V gene. CDR3 bases: TGTGCCAGCAGCCCGACAGGGGGAAATCAGCCCCAGCATTTT. It yields the protein CASSPTGGNQPQHF.

Concerning this clone: The sample has other DNA sequences that encode this CDR3 too. The rearrangement links TRBV9 to TRBJ2-3; the D gene is possibly TRBD2 (6 bases). Trimming stripped 0 bases from V and 3 bases from J, with 8 bases between. In germline, CDR1 is SGDLS, CDR2 YYNGEE. This CDR3 region has 14 residues. CDR3 region: CASSVALATDTQYF. The CDR3 DNA follows: TGTGCCAGCAGCGTAGCACTAGCAACAGATACGCAGTATTTT.

This clone is a singleton in its sample. The rearrangement uses TRBV18 and TRBJ2-3; maybe TRBD2 (6 bases). The V gene lost 6 bases and the J gene lost 3 bases, with 16 bases spanning the gap. This CDR3 spans 15 amino acids. The germline gives CDR1 KGHSH, CDR2 LQKENI. The CDR3 is CASSPTRDSTDTQYF. In DNA, the CDR3 is TGTGCCAGCTCTCCCACCCGGGACTCGACAGATACGCAGTATTTT. Combining the CDR3 with reference TRBV18 and TRBJ2-3 gives the whole variable domain NAGVMQNPRHLVRRRGQEARLRCSPMKGHSHVYWYRQLPEEGLKFMVYLQKENIIDESGMPKERFSAEFPKEGPSILRIQQVVRGDSAAYFCASSPTRDSTDTQYFGPGTRLTVL.

A single count supports this clone. The chain combines TRBV29-1 with TRBJ2-7; D perhaps matches TRBD1 (6 bases). Germline CDR1 is SQVTM and CDR2 is ANQGSEA. Trimming cost V 1 base and J 3 bases, with 19 bases left between them. The CDR3 is made up of 16 amino acids. CDR3 amino acids: CSVEGEADSPNYEQYF. In DNA, the CDR3 is TGCAGCGTTGAAGGCGAAGCGGACAGCCCAAACTACGAGCAGTACTTC.

The rearrangement uses TRBV29-1 and TRBJ2-2, with 16 bases that match TRBD2. V was pared by 4 bases and J by 4 bases, with 9 bases of the junction left unmatched. Germline CDR1 is SQVTM and CDR2 is ANQGSEA. The CDR3 length is 18 residues. CDR3 coding DNA: TGCAGCGTTGGAGGGGAGGGACTAGCGGGAGGGAGCACCGGGGAGCTGTTTTTT. Translated, it gives CSVGGEGLAGGSTGELFF.

The rearrangement uses TRBV5-4 and TRBJ2-7; D ambiguous. Germline V gene lookup returns CDR1 SGHNT and CDR2 YYREEE (reference sequence). Trimming removed 0 bases from V and 3 bases from J, with 4 bases in between. This CDR3 has 12 residues. CDR3 residues: CASSLDFYEQYF. CDR3 in DNA: TGTGCCAGCAGCTTGGACTTCTACGAGCAGTACTTC.

V gene TRBV9 combines with J gene TRBJ2-3, with a possible D match to TRBD2 (5 bases). The CDR3 extends over 15 amino acids. Germline-derived CDR1 and CDR2 are SGDLS and YYNGEE. V lost 0 bases and J lost 2, with 10 bases in between. This CDR3 reads CASSVGLQNTDTQYF. The CDR3 nucleotides read TGTGCCAGCAGCGTAGGACTACAGAACACAGATACGCAGTATTTT.

In this sample, this clone turned up a few times. The J gene is TRBJ2-5, the V gene TRBV10-3, with 11 bases lining up with TRBD2. The CDR3 has 15 amino acids. V dropped 2 bases and J dropped 4; count of bases not matched to a gene: 3. Germline V gene data show CDR1 as ENHRY and CDR2 as SYGVKD. CDR3 nucleotides: TGTGCCATCAGTGAGCTAGCGGGGGGCGGAGAGACCCAGTACTTC. It yields the protein CAISELAGGGETQYF.

The genes are TRBV9 and TRBJ2-3; perhaps TRBD2 as D (6 bases). Germline values: CDR1 SGDLS, CDR2 YYNGEE. Deletions cut 0 bases from V and 6 bases from J, with 17 bases between. This CDR3 is 16 amino acids long. CDR3: CASSVGQFGTGDTQYF. The CDR3 DNA follows: TGTGCCAGCAGCGTAGGACAGTTTGGGACTGGGGATACGCAGTATTTT.

V is TRBV6-1 and J is TRBJ1-6, with 7 bases lining up with TRBD1. Germline V gives CDR1 MNHNS, CDR2 SASEGT. V shed 7 bases and J 11 bases; nucleotides not matched to a gene: 8. This CDR3 is 13 amino acids long. The CDR3 DNA is TGTGCCAGCAAGGGACAGCAGAAAGCACCCCTCCACTTT. The encoded protein is CASKGQQKAPLHF.

This chain uses TRBV9 with TRBJ2-5; TRBD1 aligns across 8 bases. The CDR3 runs 18 residues. V was clipped by 4 bases and J by 4 bases; unmatched bases: 18. Germline V gene data show CDR1 as SGDLS and CDR2 as YYNGEE. DNA for the CDR3: TGTGCCAGCAGCCACCTTTGGGACCGGCAGGGGGCTCGAGAGACCCAGTACTTC. Encoded protein: CASSHLWDRQGARETQYF. Full variable domain (rest looked up from reference TRBV9 and TRBJ2-5): DSGVTQTPKHLITATGQRVTLRCSPRSGDLSVYWYQQSLDQGLQFLIQYYNGEERAKGNILERFSAQQFPDLHSELNLSSLELGDSALYFCASSHLWDRQGARETQYFGPGTRLLVL.

The chain couples TRBV7-9 to TRBJ1-1; D not resolved. Germline CDR1 and CDR2: SEHNR and FQNEAQ (reference sequence). CDR3 size: 16 residues. Trimming cost V 1 base and J 1 base, with 13 bases left between them. CDR3 DNA sequence: TGTGCCAGCAGCTTAGGTGCACGGGGATGGAACACTGAAGCTTTCTTT. It encodes CASSLGARGWNTEAFF.

This clone was counted between two and nine times. The V and J genes are TRBV7-9 and TRBJ2-5; no clear D gene. The DNA end lines up better with TRBJ2-7; the J call may be wrong. The CDR3 totals 12 residues. Germline V CDR1 and CDR2: SEHNR, FQNEAQ (reference sequence). The CDR3 reads CASSLAGTEQYF. Here the CDR3 DNA reads TGTGCCAGCAGCTTAGCGGGCACCGAGCAGTACTTC.

This rearrangement joins TRBV28 to TRBJ2-4; perhaps TRBD2 as D (7 bases). The CDR3 runs 14 residues. Germline V CDR1 and CDR2: MDHEN, SYDVKM. The V end lost 3 bases, the J end lost 8 bases, and 14 bases lay between the germline ends. The CDR3 protein is CASSFWGGRDIQYF. DNA for the CDR3: TGTGCCAGCAGTTTTTGGGGGGGGCGGGACATTCAGTACTTC.

This chain links TRBV9 with TRBJ1-2; D remains unclear. CDR3 length equals 14 residues. CDR1 is SGDLS and CDR2 is YYNGEE in the germline V gene. Trimming took off 0 bases at V and 0 bases at J, with 6 bases between the two ends. CDR3 amino acids: CASSVAGTNYGYTF. The DNA for the CDR3 is TGTGCCAGCAGCGTAGCGGGGACTAACTATGGCTACACCTTC.

This clone was counted once. The chain has TRBV7-2 and TRBJ2-7; D possibly corresponds to TRBD2 (6 bases). CDR3 length: 13 amino acids. The V end was cut by 5 bases, the J end by 4 bases, with 12 bases between. Germline CDR1 and CDR2: SGHTA and FQGNSA. This chain's CDR3 is CASSPPGAYEQYF. The CDR3 bases are TGTGCCAGCAGCCCCCCGGGAGCTTACGAGCAGTACTTC. Supplemented by reference TRBV7-2 and TRBJ2-7, the full variable domain reads GAGVSQSPSNKVTEKGKDVELRCDPISGHTALYWYRQSLGQGLEFLIYFQGNSAPDKSGLPSDRFSAERTGGSVSTLTIQRTQQEDSAVYLCASSPPGAYEQYFGPGTRLTVT.

The chain joins TRBV6-5 to TRBJ1-1; 8 bases fit TRBD1. CDR3 size: 13 residues. CDR1 is MNHEY and CDR2 is SVGAGI in the germline V gene. Trimming removed 2 bases from V and 11 bases from J; junction bases left unmatched: 7. For the CDR3, the DNA is TGTGCCAGCAGTTACGGGAGACAGGGGCCGGCTTTCTTT. Residues: CASSYGRQGPAFF.

This sequence joins TRBV9 and TRBJ2-5, with 10 bases that match TRBD2. CDR1 SGDLS and CDR2 YYNGEE come from the germline V gene. The V segment lost 3 bases and the J segment 5 bases; nucleotides outside the gene matches: 7. The CDR3 is 15 amino acids. The CDR3 spells CASSASGGAPETQYF. CDR3 coding DNA: TGTGCCAGCAGCGCGAGCGGGGGGGCTCCCGAGACCCAGTACTTC.

This rearrangement joins TRBV7-2 to TRBJ1-2, with a tentative D call TRBD1 (5 bases). V was cut by 7 bases and J by 8 bases, with 26 bases left in between. This CDR3 contains 16 residues. From germline, CDR1 is SGHTA and CDR2 FQGNSA. The CDR3 loop is CASKTSAGGRKGGYTF. CDR3 DNA sequence: TGTGCCAGCAAGACCTCCGCCGGGGGACGGAAGGGGGGCTACACCTTC.

V gene TRBV7-9 combines with J gene TRBJ2-2; 8 bases align to TRBD1. The V segment lost 3 bases and the J segment 5 bases; nucleotides outside the gene matches: 5. This CDR3 has 15 residues. CDR1 and CDR2 from the germline V gene are SEHNR and FQNEAQ (reference sequence). The CDR3 DNA sequence: TGTGCCAGCAGCTTGAGACAGGGGTGGACCGGGGAGCTGTTTTTT. Translation gives CASSLRQGWTGELFF. The full variable domain, with the rest looked up from reference TRBV7-9 and TRBJ2-2, is DTGVSQNPRHKITKRGQNVTFRCDPISEHNRLYWYRQTLGQGPEFLTYFQNEAQLEKSRLLSDRFSAERPKGSFSTLEIQRTEQGDSAMYLCASSLRQGWTGELFFGEGSRLTVL.